This T cell receptor (beta chain) originates from a study of T cell clonotyping in hematopoietic cell transplantation. Study-level findings and limits: Pathologically expanded recipient clonotypes increased progressively from day 30 to day 180 as diversity fell. Higher Inverse Simpson Index values in graft donor and pretransplant recipient predicted broader posttransplant TCR diversity. Cells were unsorted, so CD4 and CD8 contributions were not separated.

Germline V gene sequence: CDR1 LNHDA, CDR2 SQIVND (reference sequence). The CDR3 is 15 amino acids. Deletions cut 0 bases from V and 1 base from J, with 8 bases between. In the case of this clone: Its antigen is still unknown.

Repertoires were generated with immunoSEQ multiplex PCR, while TCRdb's copy carries only in-frame clones and drops some. The sample carries some 10,000 clones, roughly nine tenths recorded once. Blood collection times were about day -28 and days 30, 100, 180 posttransplant. This receptor was obtained from a female patient between 55 and 75 years old who had an allogeneic stem cell transplant from an unrelated donor, so the T cells may come from the graft donor. Some clones in this sample may be carry-over from other donors' samples. Sequencing used PBMCs, obtained 100 days after allogeneic stem cell transplant. The chain employs TRBV19 and TRBJ2-3; D might be TRBD1 (5 bases). The DNA for the CDR3 is TGTGCCAGTAGTATAGATGACAGCGGCACAGATACGCAGTATTTT. Translated: CASSIDDSGTDTQYF. Full variable domain (missing parts from reference TRBV19 and TRBJ2-3): DGGITQSPKYLFRKEGQNVTLSCEQNLNHDAMYWYRQDPGQGLRLIYYSQIVNDFQKGDIAEGYSVSREKKESFPLTVTSAQKNPTAFYLCASSIDDSGTDTQYFGPGTRLTVL.